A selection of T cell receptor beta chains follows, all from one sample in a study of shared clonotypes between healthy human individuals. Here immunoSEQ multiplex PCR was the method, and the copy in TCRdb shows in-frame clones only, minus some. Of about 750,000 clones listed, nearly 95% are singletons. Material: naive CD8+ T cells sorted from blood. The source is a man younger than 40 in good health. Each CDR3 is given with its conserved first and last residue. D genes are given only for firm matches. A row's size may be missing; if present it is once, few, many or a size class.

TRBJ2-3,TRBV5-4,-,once,CASREQSEGTQYF,TGTGCCAGCAGGGAGCAGAGCGAAGGTACGCAGTATTTT
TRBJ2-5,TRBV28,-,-,CASSSPRVSLYQETQYF,TGTGCCAGCAGTTCTCCCCGTGTCTCCCTGTACCAAGAGACCCAGTACTTC
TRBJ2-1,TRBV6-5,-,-,CASSYSGSGLYNEQFF,TGTGCCAGCAGTTACTCCGGTAGCGGACTATACAATGAGCAGTTCTTC
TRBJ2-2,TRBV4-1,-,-,CASTVRASGGELFF,TGCGCCAGCACCGTGAGGGCCTCCGGCGGGGAGCTGTTTTTT
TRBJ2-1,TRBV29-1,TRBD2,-,CSVKERERWNEQFF,TGCAGCGTTAAGGAGCGGGAGAGGTGGAATGAGCAGTTCTTC
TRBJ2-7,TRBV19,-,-,CASSIEGGPPSEQYF,TGTGCCAGTAGTATAGAGGGGGGACCCCCCTCCGAGCAGTACTTC
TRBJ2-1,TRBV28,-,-,CASGRSYNEQFF,TGTGCCAGCGGGAGGTCCTACAATGAGCAGTTCTTC
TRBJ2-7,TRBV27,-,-,CASSLSPGAPYEQYF,TGTGCCAGCAGTTTATCGCCAGGGGCACCCTACGAGCAGTACTTC
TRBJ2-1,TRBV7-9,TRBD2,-,CASSYTSARDNEQFF,TGTGCCAGCAGCTATACTAGCGCGAGAGACAATGAGCAGTTCTTC
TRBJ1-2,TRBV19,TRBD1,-,CASSINRDSFFYGYTF,TGTGCCAGTAGTATAAACCGGGACAGTTTTTTCTATGGCTACACCTTC
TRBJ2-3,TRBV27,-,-,CASSLVRAPADTQYF,TGTGCCAGCAGTTTAGTGCGGGCGCCGGCGGATACGCAGTATTTT
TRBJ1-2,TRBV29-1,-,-,CSVDLGVRDGYTF,TGCAGCGTGGACCTGGGGGTTCGGGATGGCTACACCTTC
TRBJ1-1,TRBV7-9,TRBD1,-,CASSRDSPKTEAFF,TGTGCCAGCAGCCGGGACAGCCCGAAGACTGAAGCTTTCTTT
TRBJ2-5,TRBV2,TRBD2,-,CASSEFLAVQETQYF,TGTGCCAGCAGTGAATTTCTAGCGGTACAAGAGACCCAGTACTTC
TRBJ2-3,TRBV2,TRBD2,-,CASNGLAGGTDTQYF,TGTGCCAGCAATGGACTAGCGGGAGGCACAGATACGCAGTATTTT
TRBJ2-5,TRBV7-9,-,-,CASSSTQETQYF,TGTGCCAGCAGCTCAACCCAAGAGACCCAGTACTTC
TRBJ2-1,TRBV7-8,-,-,CASSRDRIQSSYNEQFF,TGTGCCAGCAGTAGAGACCGAATACAGAGCTCCTACAATGAGCAGTTCTTC
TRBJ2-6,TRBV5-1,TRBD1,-,CASSARQGSRSGANVLTF,TGCGCCAGCAGCGCCCGACAGGGCTCGCGCTCTGGGGCCAACGTCCTGACTTTC
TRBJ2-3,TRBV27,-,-,CASSLLSTDTQYF,TGTGCCAGCAGTTTGTTGAGTACAGATACGCAGTATTTT
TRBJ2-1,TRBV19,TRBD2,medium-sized,CARKMCSGRNEQFF,TGTGCCAGAAAAATGTGTAGCGGGAGGAATGAGCAGTTCTTC